The rows below give T cell receptor beta chains drawn from one sample of a study of blood T cell repertoires in COVID-19. TCRdb's table, derived via immunoSEQ multiplex PCR, lists solely in-frame clones and lacks some. Of more than 150,000 clones in the sample, around 87% were seen once. What was sequenced was PBMCs or T cells enriched from blood (not recorded which). These receptors originate from a young woman who had recovered from COVID-19. CDR3s include the opening cysteine and the closing phenylalanine or tryptophan. Part of the rows lack a size; the others show once, few, many or a class for expanded clones.

clone_size j_call v_call cdr3_aa
. TRBJ1-1 TRBV7-2 CASSLGQGRMNTEAFF
once TRBJ2-7 TRBV7-9 CASSLPAGHSYEQYF
. TRBJ1-3 TRBV18 CASSPPSDNSGNTIYF
. TRBJ1-4 TRBV9 CASSARTGFRNEKLFF
. TRBJ2-2 TRBV11-2 CASSFDGRATGELFF
. TRBJ1-5 TRBV5-5 CASSLFFAVTSQPQHF
. TRBJ1-2 TRBV3-1/TRBV3-2 CASSPGQGNYGYTF
. TRBJ1-5 TRBV7-9 CASSGSSSYSNQPQHF
. TRBJ2-3 TRBV6-2/TRBV6-3 CASSYRGRVFDTQYF
. TRBJ2-2 TRBV5-1 CASSSITGAGELFF
once TRBJ2-7 TRBV6-5 CASRVAGKASEQYF
. TRBJ2-5 TRBV7-9 CASSFWDLNQETQYF
. TRBJ2-3 TRBV7-6 CASSLLAGDFTDTQYF
. TRBJ2-3 TRBV11-2 CASSLGFSPEDTQYF
. TRBJ2-1 TRBV24-1 CATSSLGQGTGDEQFF
. TRBJ1-2 TRBV7-2 CASSSGGSSTF
. TRBJ2-5 TRBV27 CASSPQRGPRTQYF
. TRBJ1-2 TRBV5-6 CASSPGTGEVTYGYTF
. TRBJ2-2 TRBV30 CAWSPWTGRTGELFF
. TRBJ1-1 TRBV6-5 CASSYKGADTEAFF
once TRBJ1-2 TRBV7-2 CASSLSAGVGGYTF
. TRBJ2-1 TRBV4-2 CASSQEWNLADYNEQFF
. TRBJ1-2 TRBV3-1/TRBV3-2 CASSQALTGWGYTF
. TRBJ2-1 TRBV2 CASTDWLAANNEQFF
. TRBJ2-7 TRBV11-1 CASSLGQYEQYF
once TRBJ1-1 TRBV19 CASSPTGSGTEAFF
once TRBJ1-4 TRBV28 CASSLQGNNEKLFF